Listed below are T cell receptor beta chains from one sample, sequenced in a study of CD8 T cells in ankylosing spondylitis. TCRdb recomputed calls from the 5' RACE reads with MiXCR, one row per CDR3 protein. The repertoire holds about 540,000 distinct CDR3 sequences, with over 9.5% as singletons. The source material was blood, either unsorted or a sorted T cell fraction (not recorded which). The source is a male donor with ankylosing spondylitis. Both conserved end residues are part of each CDR3. Each record gives: CDR3 protein, CDR3 DNA, CDR3 length, J gene, D gene, V gene, clone size. A D gene is named only where the DNA matches it firmly. Size tells how often a clone was seen (once, few, many) or the class of an expanded clone, and some rows leave it out.

CDR3 protein: CASRGADTQYF
CDR3 DNA: TGCGCCAGTAGGGGGGCCGATACGCAGTATTTT
CDR3 length: 11
J gene: TRBJ2-3
D gene: -
V gene: TRBV5-1
clone size: many

CDR3 protein: CSVEDIGTWNTEAFF
CDR3 DNA: TGCAGCGTTGAAGATATAGGAACCTGGAACACTGAAGCTTTCTTT
CDR3 length: 15
J gene: TRBJ1-1
D gene: -
V gene: TRBV29-1
clone size: many

CDR3 protein: CASKGIGARPATNEKLFF
CDR3 DNA: TGTGCCAGCAAAGGGATAGGGGCCCGACCCGCAACTAATGAAAAACTGTTTTTT
CDR3 length: 18
J gene: TRBJ1-4
D gene: -
V gene: TRBV12-3/TRBV12-4
clone size: few

CDR3 protein: CASSSGLAGSSYNEQFF
CDR3 DNA: TGTGCCAGCAGCTCAGGACTAGCGGGATCCTCCTACAATGAGCAGTTCTTC
CDR3 length: 17
J gene: TRBJ2-1
D gene: TRBD2
V gene: TRBV7-2
clone size: -

CDR3 protein: CASYRGRPPLDPLF
CDR3 DNA: TGTGCCAGCTACAGAGGGAGACCACCGCTAGACCCACTCTTC
CDR3 length: 14
J gene: TRBJ2-1
D gene: -
V gene: TRBV5-6
clone size: many

CDR3 protein: CASSLSGTGDIQYF
CDR3 DNA: TGTGCCAGCAGCCTTTCCGGGACAGGCGACATTCAGTACTTC
CDR3 length: 14
J gene: TRBJ2-4
D gene: TRBD1
V gene: TRBV14
clone size: many

CDR3 protein: CASSLGTAADTQYF
CDR3 DNA: TGCGCCAGCAGCCTAGGGACAGCAGCAGATACGCAGTATTTT
CDR3 length: 14
J gene: TRBJ2-3
D gene: TRBD1
V gene: TRBV5-1
clone size: many

CDR3 protein: CASSDEGIGEQYF
CDR3 DNA: TGTGCCAGCAGTGATGAGGGGATAGGCGAGCAGTACTTC
CDR3 length: 13
J gene: TRBJ2-7
D gene: -
V gene: TRBV2
clone size: -

CDR3 protein: CASSLEGRRKAFF
CDR3 DNA: TGTGCCAGCAGCCTAGAAGGTCGTAGGAAAGCTTTCTTT
CDR3 length: 13
J gene: TRBJ1-1
D gene: -
V gene: TRBV7-2
clone size: few

CDR3 protein: CASSLGTGAEQYF
CDR3 DNA: TGTGCCAGCAGCCTCGGGACAGGGGCTGAGCAGTACTTC
CDR3 length: 13
J gene: TRBJ2-7
D gene: TRBD1
V gene: TRBV3-1
clone size: -

CDR3 protein: CAWSVRTWGRGYTF
CDR3 DNA: TGTGCCTGGAGTGTACGAACCTGGGGGAGAGGCTACACCTTC
CDR3 length: 14
J gene: TRBJ1-2
D gene: -
V gene: TRBV30
clone size: -

CDR3 protein: CSAGAGVWGSTDTQYF
CDR3 DNA: TGCAGTGCTGGGGCGGGAGTTTGGGGAAGCACAGATACGCAGTATTTT
CDR3 length: 16
J gene: TRBJ2-3
D gene: TRBD2
V gene: TRBV20-1
clone size: few

CDR3 protein: CASSILGAGRDQPQHF
CDR3 DNA: TGTGCCAGCAGTATACTAGGGGCCGGTAGAGATCAGCCCCAGCATTTT
CDR3 length: 16
J gene: TRBJ1-5
D gene: -
V gene: TRBV28
clone size: few

CDR3 protein: CASSDETGGSDSPLHF
CDR3 DNA: TGTGCCAGCAGTGATGAGACAGGGGGAAGTGATTCACCCCTCCACTTT
CDR3 length: 16
J gene: TRBJ1-6
D gene: TRBD1
V gene: TRBV2
clone size: -

CDR3 protein: CASSPLEVASTDTQYF
CDR3 DNA: TGTGCCAGCAGCCCCCTTGAGGTAGCCTCCACAGATACGCAGTATTTT
CDR3 length: 16
J gene: TRBJ2-3
D gene: -
V gene: TRBV6-1
clone size: few

CDR3 protein: CASSLVAGPNTGELFF
CDR3 DNA: TGTGCCAGCAGCTTAGTAGCGGGACCGAACACCGGGGAGCTGTTTTTT
CDR3 length: 16
J gene: TRBJ2-2
D gene: TRBD2
V gene: TRBV7-2
clone size: many

CDR3 protein: CASSTRTGVGNEQFF
CDR3 DNA: TGTGCCAGCAGCACCCGGACAGGGGTGGGCAATGAGCAGTTCTTC
CDR3 length: 15
J gene: TRBJ2-1
D gene: TRBD1
V gene: TRBV7-9
clone size: -

CDR3 protein: CSASLGFGYEQYF
CDR3 DNA: TGCAGTGCATCGCTGGGATTTGGGTACGAGCAGTACTTC
CDR3 length: 13
J gene: TRBJ2-7
D gene: -
V gene: TRBV20-1
clone size: few

CDR3 protein: CATSQRQGNDGYTF
CDR3 DNA: TGTGCCACCTCTCAGAGACAGGGGAACGATGGCTACACCTTC
CDR3 length: 14
J gene: TRBJ1-2
D gene: TRBD1
V gene: TRBV5-5
clone size: -

CDR3 protein: CAISDGDRGFTGELFF
CDR3 DNA: TGTGCCATCAGTGACGGGGACAGGGGTTTCACCGGGGAGCTGTTTTTT
CDR3 length: 16
J gene: TRBJ2-2
D gene: TRBD1
V gene: TRBV10-3
clone size: -

CDR3 protein: CSAGGGNTIYF
CDR3 DNA: TGCAGCGCTGGGGGTGGAAACACCATATATTTT
CDR3 length: 11
J gene: TRBJ1-3
D gene: -
V gene: TRBV29-1
clone size: few

CDR3 protein: CASSLLTVTSSDTEAFF
CDR3 DNA: TGTGCCAGCAGTCTTTTGACAGTTACATCGTCGGACACTGAAGCTTTCTTT
CDR3 length: 17
J gene: TRBJ1-1
D gene: -
V gene: TRBV28
clone size: -

CDR3 protein: CASSVGKGLGTEAFF
CDR3 DNA: TGTGCCAGCAGCGTAGGGAAGGGGTTGGGGACTGAAGCTTTCTTT
CDR3 length: 15
J gene: TRBJ1-1
D gene: -
V gene: TRBV9
clone size: few

CDR3 protein: CASERGNRAAGELFF
CDR3 DNA: TGTGCCAGCGAGAGGGGGAACAGGGCGGCCGGGGAGCTGTTTTTT
CDR3 length: 15
J gene: TRBJ2-2
D gene: -
V gene: TRBV7-9
clone size: many

CDR3 protein: CASSPAERNYNEQFF
CDR3 DNA: TGCGCCAGCAGCCCGGCGGAACGGAACTACAATGAGCAGTTCTTC
CDR3 length: 15
J gene: TRBJ2-1
D gene: -
V gene: TRBV5-1
clone size: few

CDR3 protein: CSARADREGETQYF
CDR3 DNA: TGCAGTGCTAGAGCCGACAGGGAAGGAGAGACCCAGTACTTC
CDR3 length: 14
J gene: TRBJ2-5
D gene: TRBD1
V gene: TRBV20-1
clone size: few

CDR3 protein: CSARDQAGASYNEQFF
CDR3 DNA: TGCAGTGCTAGAGATCAAGCGGGAGCCTCCTACAATGAGCAGTTCTTC
CDR3 length: 16
J gene: TRBJ2-1
D gene: TRBD2
V gene: TRBV20-1
clone size: many

CDR3 protein: CATSFAVTDTQYF
CDR3 DNA: TGTGCCACCTCCTTCGCCGTAACAGATACGCAGTATTTT
CDR3 length: 13
J gene: TRBJ2-3
D gene: -
V gene: TRBV15
clone size: -

CDR3 protein: CASSVKREITGELFF
CDR3 DNA: TGTGCCAGTAGTGTTAAGCGGGAAATCACCGGGGAGCTGTTTTTT
CDR3 length: 15
J gene: TRBJ2-2
D gene: TRBD2
V gene: TRBV19
clone size: -

CDR3 protein: CASTWTSGSSYEQYF
CDR3 DNA: TGTGCCAGCACCTGGACTAGCGGGAGCTCCTACGAGCAGTACTTC
CDR3 length: 15
J gene: TRBJ2-7
D gene: TRBD2
V gene: TRBV11-2
clone size: few

CDR3 protein: CASSYDYRTGPSEAFF
CDR3 DNA: TGTGCCAGCAGTTACGACTATCGGACAGGGCCGTCTGAAGCTTTCTTT
CDR3 length: 16
J gene: TRBJ1-1
D gene: TRBD1
V gene: TRBV6-2/TRBV6-3
clone size: few

CDR3 protein: CSARTAFNQPQHF
CDR3 DNA: TGCAGTGCCCGGACAGCGTTCAATCAGCCCCAGCATTTT
CDR3 length: 13
J gene: TRBJ1-5
D gene: -
V gene: TRBV20-1
clone size: -

CDR3 protein: CASSLGWAQPQHF
CDR3 DNA: TGTGCCAGCAGTTTGGGGTGGGCTCAGCCCCAGCATTTT
CDR3 length: 13
J gene: TRBJ1-5
D gene: -
V gene: TRBV27
clone size: few

CDR3 protein: CSARETNAETQYF
CDR3 DNA: TGCAGTGCTAGAGAGACCAATGCCGAGACCCAGTACTTC
CDR3 length: 13
J gene: TRBJ2-5
D gene: -
V gene: TRBV20-1
clone size: few